The next 27 T cell receptor beta chains were all read from a single sample in a study of blood T cell repertoires in COVID-19. This table comes from immunoSEQ multiplex PCR, and its TCRdb copy is limited to in-frame clones, with some not included. The repertoire holds about 190,000 clones, with approximately 85% as singletons. The sequencing input was peripheral blood. The source of these receptors is a woman between 65 and 79 years old with active or convalescent COVID-19.

The rearrangement uses TRBV9 and TRBJ2-1; D remains unclear. This CDR3 has 14 residues. Trimming pared 3 bases from V and 7 bases from J, leaving 14 bases between. Germline CDR1 is SGDLS and CDR2 is YYNGEE. CDR3 DNA: TGTGCCAGCAGCGCCGGTCGGTTCGGTAATGAGCAGTTCTTC. Residues: CASSAGRFGNEQFF. The whole variable domain, remainder taken from reference TRBV9 and TRBJ2-1, is DSGVTQTPKHLITATGQRVTLRCSPRSGDLSVYWYQQSLDQGLQFLIQYYNGEERAKGNILERFSAQQFPDLHSELNLSSLELGDSALYFCASSAGRFGNEQFFGPGTRLTVL.

The chain combines TRBV19 with TRBJ1-4, with D unresolved. Trimming cost V 3 bases and J 7 bases, with 15 bases left between them. The CDR3 has 15 residues. Germline lookup yields CDR1 LNHDA and CDR2 SQIVND (reference sequence). The CDR3: CASSIPQGRSEKLFF. DNA for the CDR3: TGTGCCAGTAGTATCCCACAAGGGAGGAGTGAAAAACTGTTTTTT.

This clone was counted once. The chain carries TRBV24-1 and TRBJ2-1; no clear D gene. V shed 0 bases and J shed 10 bases, with 9 bases lying between them. Germline CDR1 and CDR2: KGHDR and SFDVKD. The CDR3 runs 13 residues. The CDR3 protein is CATSDLLSDEQFF. CDR3 bases: TGTGCCACCAGTGATTTGTTGAGCGACGAGCAGTTCTTC.

This clone has just one count. The chain links TRBV30 to TRBJ2-1; TRBD2 might be the D (7 bases). The germline gives CDR1 GTSNPN, CDR2 SVGIG (reference sequence). The germline V and J ends were trimmed by 7 bases and 2 bases, with 24 bases remaining between them. This CDR3 has 17 amino acids. CDR3 sequence: CASIPSGARGPYNEQFF. DNA of the CDR3: TGTGCCTCCATCCCCTCGGGGGCGCGGGGGCCCTACAATGAGCAGTTCTTC. The variable domain in full, with the rest retrieved from reference TRBV30 and TRBJ2-1, is SQTIHQWPATLVQPVGSPLSLECTVEGTSNPNLYWYRQAAGRGLQLLFYSVGIGQISSEVPQNLSASRPQDRQFILSSKKLLLSDSGFYLCASIPSGARGPYNEQFFGPGTRLTVL.

The chain is built from TRBV6-5 and TRBJ1-2, with 12 bases fitting TRBD1. Looked up from germline, CDR1 is MNHEY and CDR2 is SVGAGI. V dropped 5 bases and J dropped 8; count of bases not matched to a gene: 9. There are 15 residues in the CDR3. The CDR3 reads CASSPGTGGSGGYTF. DNA of the CDR3: TGTGCCAGCAGTCCCGGGACAGGGGGCTCGGGAGGCTACACCTTC.

The J gene is TRBJ2-1, the V gene TRBV14; D may be TRBD1 (5 bases). Germline CDR1 SGHDN, CDR2 FVKESK. Trimming took 2 bases from V and 9 from J, leaving 8 bases between them. The CDR3 length is 12 residues. The CDR3 reads CASSQQGLEQFF. The CDR3, as DNA: TGTGCCAGCAGCCAACAGGGTCTTGAGCAGTTCTTC. The variable domain in full, completed from reference TRBV14 and TRBJ2-1, reads EAGVTQFPSHSVIEKGQTVTLRCDPISGHDNLYWYRRVMGKEIKFLLHFVKESKQDESGMPNNRFLAERTGGTYSTLKVQPAELEDSGVYFCASSQQGLEQFFGPGTRLTVL.

The V call is TRBV6-1, the J call TRBJ1-3; D perhaps matches TRBD1 (5 bases). The CDR3 contains 14 residues. Germline V lookup: CDR1 MNHNS, CDR2 SASEGT. V lost 5 bases and J 4 bases, leaving 12 bases between the germline ends. The DNA of the CDR3 is TGTGCCAGCAGTTCTAAAGGGGCCGGAAACACCATATATTTT. Protein: CASSSKGAGNTIYF.

The chain couples TRBV11-2 to TRBJ2-3; TRBD2 aligns across 8 bases. The junction had 4 bases not matched to a gene; V was cut back by 1 base and J by 4 bases. In germline, CDR1 is SGHAT, CDR2 FQNNGV. CDR3 length equals 15 residues. Written as DNA, the CDR3 is TGTGCCAGCAGCTTAGCTGGGACTAGGGCAGATACGCAGTATTTT. Protein: CASSLAGTRADTQYF.

This chain uses TRBV19 with TRBJ2-7; 11 bases align to TRBD1. V shed 5 bases and J 4 bases; nucleotides not matched to a gene: 7. The CDR3 is 15 amino acids. The germline gives CDR1 LNHDA, CDR2 SQIVND (reference sequence). The CDR3 is CASSVRTGGSYEQYF. The CDR3 DNA follows: TGTGCCAGTAGTGTCCGGACAGGGGGCTCGTACGAGCAGTACTTC.

The rearrangement joins TRBV5-1 to TRBJ2-7, with D possibly matching TRBD2 (6 bases). Trimming cost V 4 bases and J 6 bases, with 20 bases left between them. The CDR3 spans 15 residues. Germline CDR1 and CDR2: SGHRS and YFSETQ. DNA for the CDR3: TGCGCCAGCAGCCGAGGCGGGGATCTCCCTGGCGAGCAGTACTTC. Residues: CASSRGGDLPGEQYF.

This clone was counted once. V usage is TRBV11-2 and J usage is TRBJ2-7; TRBD1 might be the D (5 bases). Germline V gene sequence: CDR1 SGHAT, CDR2 FQNNGV. The V and J ends lost 2 bases and 5 bases respectively, with 7 bases between them. This CDR3 has 12 amino acids. CDR3 in DNA: TGTGCCAGCAGCTTAATCAGGGACGAGCAGTACTTC. Protein product: CASSLIRDEQYF.

The chain uses TRBV5-8 and TRBJ2-1; D is perhaps TRBD1 (5 bases). The ends were cut back, 1 base at V and 14 bases at J, with 19 bases in the middle. The CDR3 is 14 residues long. The germline V gene encodes CDR1 SGHTS and CDR2 YDEGEE. CDR3 sequence: CASSLLLSGQSKFF. The DNA for the CDR3 is TGTGCCAGCAGCTTGCTGTTGTCAGGGCAATCAAAGTTCTTC.

V is TRBV18 and J is TRBJ2-7; 9 bases are shared with TRBD1. The J segment lost 1 base and the V segment lost 1 base, leaving 5 bases of the junction unmatched. This CDR3 has 16 amino acids. Germline CDR1 KGHSH, CDR2 LQKENI. As DNA, the CDR3 is TGTGCCAGCTCACCACTACCGGGACAGGGATCCTACGAGCAGTACTTC. It is translated as CASSPLPGQGSYEQYF.

This clone was seen only a few times. The rearrangement joins TRBV19 to TRBJ2-6; possible D gene TRBD1, 5 bases. The CDR3 totals 16 residues. Trimming left V 5 bases short and J 0 bases short, with 11 bases between. Per the germline V gene, CDR1 is LNHDA and CDR2 is SQIVND (reference sequence). CDR3 sequence: CASSARQYSGANVLTF. CDR3 bases: TGTGCCAGTAGTGCAAGACAGTACTCTGGGGCCAACGTCCTGACTTTC.

This rearrangement joins TRBV28 to TRBJ2-7, with a tentative D call TRBD2 (6 bases). V was clipped by 7 bases and J by 2 bases, with 15 bases between them. The CDR3 is 14 residues long. Germline V gene sequence: CDR1 MDHEN, CDR2 SYDVKM. Written as DNA, the CDR3 is TGTGCCAGCAAGCCCGGCGGGGAGACCTACGAGCAGTACTTC. Translation gives CASKPGGETYEQYF.

The chain has TRBV5-6 and TRBJ1-2; no reliable D call. Germline V gives CDR1 SGHDT, CDR2 YYEEEE. V was cut by 2 bases and J by 1 base, with 12 bases left in between. This CDR3 comprises 15 residues. The chain's CDR3 is CASSFSEKFNYGYTF. The CDR3, as DNA: TGTGCCAGCAGCTTCTCCGAGAAATTTAACTATGGCTACACCTTC.

The CDR3 region is CASRPRTVSNSPLHF. In nucleotides, the CDR3 is TGTGCCAGCAGACCCCGGACAGTGTCTAATTCACCCCTCCACTTT. This chain connects TRBV6-5 to TRBJ1-6, with D possibly TRBD1 on 6 matching bases. Germline V gene sequence: CDR1 MNHEY, CDR2 SVGAGI. This CDR3 has 15 amino acids. V lost 6 bases and J lost 6, with 15 bases in between.

In the case of this clone: This same CDR3 is encoded by further DNA sequences in the sample. The chain joins TRBV5-1 to TRBJ1-1; TRBD1 matches 8 bases. With V trimmed by 0 bases and J by 4 bases, 2 bases remained unmatched. The CDR3 is 14 residues long. CDR1 is SGHRS, CDR2 YFSETQ, per germline. The CDR3 spells CASSLAGGGTEAFF. CDR3 sequence (DNA): TGCGCCAGCAGCTTGGCAGGGGGCGGCACTGAAGCTTTCTTT.

The chain couples TRBV25-1 to TRBJ2-3; the match to TRBD1 covers 7 bases. CDR1 is MGHDK and CDR2 is SYGVNS in the germline V gene. The V gene end was trimmed by 6 bases and the J gene end by 4 bases; junction bases not matched to a gene: 10. CDR3 length: 15 residues. The CDR3 spells CASRQTGFRADTQYF. CDR3 DNA: TGTGCCAGCAGACAGACAGGGTTTAGGGCAGATACGCAGTATTTT.

The chain carries TRBV6-1 and TRBJ2-7; the match to TRBD1 covers 7 bases. The length of the CDR3 is 13 residues. V gave up 1 base and J gave up 3 bases; unmatched junction bases: 0. Germline V gene data show CDR1 as MNHNS and CDR2 as SASEGT. The CDR3 DNA is TGTGCCAGCAGTGAAGACAGGGGCTACGAGCAGTACTTC. It specifies CASSEDRGYEQYF.

The V call is TRBV7-9, the J call TRBJ2-7, with 7 bases matching TRBD1. The CDR3 is 14 residues long. CDR1 SEHNR and CDR2 FQNEAQ come from the germline V gene (reference sequence). Trimming took 5 bases from V and 0 from J; bases not matched to a gene: 4. The chain's CDR3 is CASSGDSPSYEQYF. The CDR3 region has the DNA TGTGCCAGCAGCGGGGACAGCCCCTCCTACGAGCAGTACTTC.

J is TRBJ2-5 and V is TRBV5-1, with a tentative D call TRBD1 (5 bases). This CDR3 comprises 14 residues. The V end lost 4 bases, the J end lost 5 bases, and 15 bases lay between the germline ends. Germline lookup yields CDR1 SGHRS and CDR2 YFSETQ. CDR3 protein: CASSRDSGLETQYF. CDR3 sequence (DNA): TGCGCCAGCAGCCGCGACAGTGGGTTGGAGACCCAGTACTTC.

V gene TRBV5-1 combines with J gene TRBJ2-5; maybe TRBD1 (6 bases). The CDR3 sequence is 14 residues long. Looked up from germline, CDR1 is SGHRS and CDR2 is YFSETQ. Trimming took off 2 bases at V and 0 bases at J, with 8 bases between the two ends. The CDR3 is CASSFGQNQETQYF. The CDR3, as DNA: TGCGCCAGCAGCTTTGGACAGAACCAAGAGACCCAGTACTTC.

The V and J genes are TRBV28 and TRBJ1-2; the D is unclear. Germline CDR1 reads MDHEN; CDR2 reads SYDVKM. Between the trimmed V and J ends, which lost 6 bases and 1 base, there was a span of 12 bases. There are 14 residues in the CDR3. Here the CDR3 DNA reads TGTGCCAGCAGGTGGGCAGGTGTTAACTATGGCTACACCTTC. Its protein is CASRWAGVNYGYTF.

This clone was found a few times. This sequence joins TRBV27 and TRBJ1-5, with D perhaps matching TRBD1 (6 bases). With 2 bases removed from V and 2 bases from J, the gap between germline ends came to 7 bases. CDR3 length: 14 residues. From germline, CDR1 is MNHEY and CDR2 SMNVEV (reference sequence). The CDR3 reads CASSLRTGNQPQHF. The CDR3 nucleotides are TGTGCCAGCAGTTTACGGACAGGCAATCAGCCCCAGCATTTT.

The chain uses TRBV30 and TRBJ2-5; D is undetermined. CDR3 length: 11 residues. Trimming cost V 2 bases and J 4 bases, with 5 bases left between them. CDR1 is GTSNPN and CDR2 is SVGIG in the germline V gene (reference sequence). CDR3 sequence: CAWSIAETQYF. The CDR3 DNA is TGTGCCTGGAGTATAGCAGAGACCCAGTACTTC.

This chain links TRBV6-1 with TRBJ1-2, with a possible D match to TRBD1 (6 bases). Germline CDR1 and CDR2: MNHNS and SASEGT. CDR3 length: 17 residues. Trimming cost V 1 base and J 8 bases, with 23 bases left between them. The CDR3 loop is CASSEVVHRASSGGYTF. The CDR3 DNA sequence: TGTGCCAGCAGTGAAGTTGTTCACAGGGCATCCTCGGGGGGCTACACCTTC.